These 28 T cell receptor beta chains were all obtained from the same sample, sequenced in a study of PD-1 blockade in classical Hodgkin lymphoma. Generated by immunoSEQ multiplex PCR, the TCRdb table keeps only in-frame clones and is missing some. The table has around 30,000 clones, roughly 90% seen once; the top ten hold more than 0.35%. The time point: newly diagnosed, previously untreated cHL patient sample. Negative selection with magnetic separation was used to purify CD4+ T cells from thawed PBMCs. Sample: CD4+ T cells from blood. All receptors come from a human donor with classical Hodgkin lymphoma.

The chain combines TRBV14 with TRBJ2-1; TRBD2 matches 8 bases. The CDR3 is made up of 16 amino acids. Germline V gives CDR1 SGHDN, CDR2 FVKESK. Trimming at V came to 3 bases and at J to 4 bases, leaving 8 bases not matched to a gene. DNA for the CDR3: TGTGCCAGCAGCCAGAGACCAACGGGAGGGTACAATGAGCAGTTCTTC. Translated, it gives CASSQRPTGGYNEQFF.

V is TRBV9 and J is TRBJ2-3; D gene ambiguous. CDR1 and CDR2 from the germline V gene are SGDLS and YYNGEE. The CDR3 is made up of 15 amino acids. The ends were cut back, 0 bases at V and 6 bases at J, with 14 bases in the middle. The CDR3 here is CASSVAGRPQDTQYF. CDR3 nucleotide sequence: TGTGCCAGCAGCGTAGCTGGCAGGCCCCAGGATACGCAGTATTTT.

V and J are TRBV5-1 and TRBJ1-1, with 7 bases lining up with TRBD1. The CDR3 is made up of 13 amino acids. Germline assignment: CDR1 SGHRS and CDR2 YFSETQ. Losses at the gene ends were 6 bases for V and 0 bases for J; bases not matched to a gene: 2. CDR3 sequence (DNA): TGCGCCAGCAAGACAGGGATGAACACTGAAGCTTTCTTT. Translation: CASKTGMNTEAFF.

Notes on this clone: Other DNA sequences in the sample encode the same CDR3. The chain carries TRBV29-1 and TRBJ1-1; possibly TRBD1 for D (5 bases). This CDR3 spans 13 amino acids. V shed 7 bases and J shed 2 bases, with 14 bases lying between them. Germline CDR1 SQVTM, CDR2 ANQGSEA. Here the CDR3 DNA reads TGCAGCGCATCAACAGGAGGAAACACTGAAGCTTTCTTT. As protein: CSASTGGNTEAFF.

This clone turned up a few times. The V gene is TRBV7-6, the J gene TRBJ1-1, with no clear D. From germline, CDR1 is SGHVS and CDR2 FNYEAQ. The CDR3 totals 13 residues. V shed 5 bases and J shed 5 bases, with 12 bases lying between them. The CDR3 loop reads CASSVQGMTEAFF. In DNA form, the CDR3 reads TGTGCCAGCAGCGTCCAAGGGATGACTGAAGCTTTCTTT.

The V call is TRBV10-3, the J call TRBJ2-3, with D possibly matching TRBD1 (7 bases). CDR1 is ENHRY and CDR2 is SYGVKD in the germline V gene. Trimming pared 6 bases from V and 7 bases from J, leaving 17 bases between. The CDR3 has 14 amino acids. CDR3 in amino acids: CAIRGGQSRNTQYF. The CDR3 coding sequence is TGTGCCATCAGGGGGGGACAGTCAAGGAATACGCAGTATTTT.

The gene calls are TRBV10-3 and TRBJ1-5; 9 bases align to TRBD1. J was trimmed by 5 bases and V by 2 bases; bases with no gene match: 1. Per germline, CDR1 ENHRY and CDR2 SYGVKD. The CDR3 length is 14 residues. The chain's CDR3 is CAISERDRDQPQHF. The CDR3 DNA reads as TGTGCCATCAGTGAGCGGGACAGGGATCAGCCCCAGCATTTT.

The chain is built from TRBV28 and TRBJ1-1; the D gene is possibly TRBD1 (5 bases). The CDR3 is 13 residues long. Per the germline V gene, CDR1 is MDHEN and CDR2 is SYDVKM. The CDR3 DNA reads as TGTACCTCGTCGGGGCCATGGGACACTGAAGCTTTCTTT. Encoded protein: CTSSGPWDTEAFF.

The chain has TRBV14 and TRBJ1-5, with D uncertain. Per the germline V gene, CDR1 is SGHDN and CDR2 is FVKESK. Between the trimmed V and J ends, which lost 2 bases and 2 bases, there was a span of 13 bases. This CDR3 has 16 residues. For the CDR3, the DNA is TGTGCCAGCAGCCAATACGGATCCTCGGGCAATCAGCCCCAGCATTTT. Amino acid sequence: CASSQYGSSGNQPQHF.

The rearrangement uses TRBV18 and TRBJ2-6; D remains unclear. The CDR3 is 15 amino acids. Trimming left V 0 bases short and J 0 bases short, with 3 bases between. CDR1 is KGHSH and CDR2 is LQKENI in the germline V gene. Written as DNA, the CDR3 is TGTGCCAGCTCACCACCGAGCTCTGGGGCCAACGTCCTGACTTTC. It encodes CASSPPSSGANVLTF.

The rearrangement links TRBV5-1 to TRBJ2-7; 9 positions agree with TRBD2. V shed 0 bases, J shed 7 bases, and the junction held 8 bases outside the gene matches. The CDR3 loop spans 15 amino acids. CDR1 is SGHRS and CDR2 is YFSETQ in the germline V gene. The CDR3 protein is CASSLDGGREGEQYF. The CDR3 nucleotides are TGCGCCAGCAGCTTGGACGGCGGGAGGGAAGGTGAGCAGTACTTC.

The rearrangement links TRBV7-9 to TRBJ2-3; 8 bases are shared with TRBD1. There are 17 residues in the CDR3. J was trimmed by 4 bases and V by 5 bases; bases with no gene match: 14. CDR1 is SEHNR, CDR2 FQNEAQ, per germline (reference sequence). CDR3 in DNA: TGTGCCAGCAGCCCAAACTGGCCGACAGGGGTCGCAGATACGCAGTATTTT. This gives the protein CASSPNWPTGVADTQYF.

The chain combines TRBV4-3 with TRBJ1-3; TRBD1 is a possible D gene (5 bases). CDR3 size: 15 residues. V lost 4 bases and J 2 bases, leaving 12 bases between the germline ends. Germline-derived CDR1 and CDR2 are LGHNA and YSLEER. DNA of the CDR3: TGCGCCAGCAGCCGAGCCTTAGGGGCTGGAAACACCATATATTTT. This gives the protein CASSRALGAGNTIYF.

CDR3 residues: CASRPPGRDSGNTIYF. The CDR3 coding sequence is TGTGCCAGCAGACCGCCGGGACGGGACTCTGGAAACACCATATATTTT. The V and J genes are TRBV28 and TRBJ1-3; D may be TRBD1 (5 bases). The CDR3 contains 16 residues. V was clipped by 6 bases and J by 0 bases, with 15 bases between them. Germline V CDR1 and CDR2: MDHEN, SYDVKM.

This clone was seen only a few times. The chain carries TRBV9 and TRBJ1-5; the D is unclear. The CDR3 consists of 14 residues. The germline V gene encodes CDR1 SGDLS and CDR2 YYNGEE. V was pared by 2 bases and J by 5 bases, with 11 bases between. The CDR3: CASSVGSSYQPQHF. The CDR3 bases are TGTGCCAGCAGCGTTGGCAGTTCCTATCAGCCCCAGCATTTT.

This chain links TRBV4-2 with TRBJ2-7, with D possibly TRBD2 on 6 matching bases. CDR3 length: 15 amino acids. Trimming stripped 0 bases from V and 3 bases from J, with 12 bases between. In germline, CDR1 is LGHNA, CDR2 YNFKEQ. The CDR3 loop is CASSQDLRRDYEQYF. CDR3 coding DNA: TGTGCCAGCAGCCAAGATCTTAGGAGGGACTACGAGCAGTACTTC.

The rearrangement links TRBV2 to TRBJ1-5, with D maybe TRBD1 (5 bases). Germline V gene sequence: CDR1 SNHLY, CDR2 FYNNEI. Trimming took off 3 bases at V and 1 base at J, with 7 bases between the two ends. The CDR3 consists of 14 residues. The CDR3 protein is CASSDGGSNQPQHF. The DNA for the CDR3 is TGTGCCAGCAGTGATGGGGGGAGCAATCAGCCCCAGCATTTT.

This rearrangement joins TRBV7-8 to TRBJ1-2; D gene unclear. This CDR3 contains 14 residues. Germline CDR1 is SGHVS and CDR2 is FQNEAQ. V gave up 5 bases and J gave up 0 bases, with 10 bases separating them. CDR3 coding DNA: TGTGCCAGCAGCGCAGGTTCAGCTAACTATGGCTACACCTTC. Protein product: CASSAGSANYGYTF. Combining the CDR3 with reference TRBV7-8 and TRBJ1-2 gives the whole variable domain GAGVSQSPRYKVAKRGQDVALRCDPISGHVSLFWYQQALGQGPEFLTYFQNEAQLDKSGLPSDRFFAERPEGSVSTLKIQRTQQEDSAVYLCASSAGSANYGYTFGSGTRLTVV.

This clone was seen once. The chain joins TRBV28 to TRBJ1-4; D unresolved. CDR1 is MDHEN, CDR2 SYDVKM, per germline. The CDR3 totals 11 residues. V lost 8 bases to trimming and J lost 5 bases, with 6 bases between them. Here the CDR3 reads CASLINEKLFF. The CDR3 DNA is TGTGCCAGCCTCATAAATGAAAAACTGTTTTTT.

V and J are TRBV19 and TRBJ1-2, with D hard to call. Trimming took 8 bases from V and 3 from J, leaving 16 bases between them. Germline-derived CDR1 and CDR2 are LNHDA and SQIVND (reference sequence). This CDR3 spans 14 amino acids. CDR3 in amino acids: CASGSPGMYYGYTF. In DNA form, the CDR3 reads TGTGCCAGTGGCTCCCCGGGGATGTACTATGGCTACACCTTC. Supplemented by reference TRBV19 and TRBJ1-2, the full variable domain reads DGGITQSPKYLFRKEGQNVTLSCEQNLNHDAMYWYRQDPGQGLRLIYYSQIVNDFQKGDIAEGYSVSREKKESFPLTVTSAQKNPTAFYLCASGSPGMYYGYTFGSGTRLTVV.

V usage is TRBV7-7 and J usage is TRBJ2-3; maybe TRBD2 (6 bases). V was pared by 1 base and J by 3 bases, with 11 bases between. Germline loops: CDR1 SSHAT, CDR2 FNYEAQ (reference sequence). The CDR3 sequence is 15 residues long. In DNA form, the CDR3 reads TGTGCCAGCAGCTTAGGAGGTGGGAGGACAGATACGCAGTATTTT. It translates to CASSLGGGRTDTQYF.

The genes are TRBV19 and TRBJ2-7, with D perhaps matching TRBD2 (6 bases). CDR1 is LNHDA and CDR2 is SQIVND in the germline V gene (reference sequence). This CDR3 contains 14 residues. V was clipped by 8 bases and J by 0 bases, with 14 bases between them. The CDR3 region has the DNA TGTGCCAGTCGAGTGGGCGGGAACTCCTACGAGCAGTACTTC. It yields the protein CASRVGGNSYEQYF.

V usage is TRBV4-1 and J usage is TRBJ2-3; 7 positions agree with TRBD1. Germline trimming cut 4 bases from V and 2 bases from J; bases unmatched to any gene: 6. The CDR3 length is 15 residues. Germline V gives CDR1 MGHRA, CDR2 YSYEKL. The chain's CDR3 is CASSLRQGFTDTQYF. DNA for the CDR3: TGCGCCAGCAGCCTGAGACAGGGATTCACAGATACGCAGTATTTT.

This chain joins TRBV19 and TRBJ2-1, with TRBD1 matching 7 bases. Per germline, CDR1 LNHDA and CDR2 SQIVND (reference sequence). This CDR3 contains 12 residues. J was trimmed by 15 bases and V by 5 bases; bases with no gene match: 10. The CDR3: CASSLGQASRFF. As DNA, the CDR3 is TGTGCCAGTAGTCTTGGACAGGCTTCTAGGTTCTTC. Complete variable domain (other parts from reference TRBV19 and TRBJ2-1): DGGITQSPKYLFRKEGQNVTLSCEQNLNHDAMYWYRQDPGQGLRLIYYSQIVNDFQKGDIAEGYSVSREKKESFPLTVTSAQKNPTAFYLCASSLGQASRFFGPGTRLTVL.

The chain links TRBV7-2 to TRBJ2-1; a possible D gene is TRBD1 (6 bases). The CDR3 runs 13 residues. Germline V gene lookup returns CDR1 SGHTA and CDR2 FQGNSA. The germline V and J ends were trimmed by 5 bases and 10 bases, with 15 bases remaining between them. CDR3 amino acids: CASSLDSFGEQFF. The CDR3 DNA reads TGTGCCAGCAGCCTGGACAGTTTCGGGGAGCAGTTCTTC.

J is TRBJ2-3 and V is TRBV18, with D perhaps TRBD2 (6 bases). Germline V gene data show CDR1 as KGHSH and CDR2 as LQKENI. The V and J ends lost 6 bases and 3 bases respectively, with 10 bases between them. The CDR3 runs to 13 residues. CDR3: CASSPGGTDTQYF. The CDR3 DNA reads TGTGCCAGCTCTCCCGGGGGAACAGATACGCAGTATTTT.

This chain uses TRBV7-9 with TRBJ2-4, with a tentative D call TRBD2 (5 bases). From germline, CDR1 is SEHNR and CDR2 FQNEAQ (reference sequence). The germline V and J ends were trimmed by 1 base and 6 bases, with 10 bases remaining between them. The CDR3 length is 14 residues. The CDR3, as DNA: TGTGCCAGCAGCTTAGGGCTAGGAGGAAACATTCAGTACTTC. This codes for CASSLGLGGNIQYF.

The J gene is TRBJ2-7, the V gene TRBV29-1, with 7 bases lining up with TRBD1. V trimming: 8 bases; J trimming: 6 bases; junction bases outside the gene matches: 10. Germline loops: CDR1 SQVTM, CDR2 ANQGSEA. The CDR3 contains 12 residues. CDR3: CSLTGTYGEQYF. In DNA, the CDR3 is TGCAGCTTGACAGGGACGTATGGCGAGCAGTACTTC.